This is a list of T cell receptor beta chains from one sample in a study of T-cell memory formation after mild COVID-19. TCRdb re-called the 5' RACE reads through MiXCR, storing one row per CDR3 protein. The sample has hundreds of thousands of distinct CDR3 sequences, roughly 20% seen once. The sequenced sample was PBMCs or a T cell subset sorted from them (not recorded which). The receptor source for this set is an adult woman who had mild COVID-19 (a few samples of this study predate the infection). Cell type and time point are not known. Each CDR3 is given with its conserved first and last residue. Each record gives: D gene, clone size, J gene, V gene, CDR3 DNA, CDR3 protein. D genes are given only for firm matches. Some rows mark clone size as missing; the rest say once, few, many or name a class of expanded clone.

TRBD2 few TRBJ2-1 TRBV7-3 TGTGCCAGCAGCGCCGGGACTAGCGAAGGGGAGCAGTTCTTC CASSAGTSEGEQFF
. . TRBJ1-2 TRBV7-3 TGTGCCAGCAGCACCAAGCCGGGACAAATCTATGGCTACACCTTC CASSTKPGQIYGYTF
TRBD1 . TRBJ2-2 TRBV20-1 TGCAGTGCCGACAGGGGTGGAACCGGGGAGCTGTTTTTT CSADRGGTGELFF
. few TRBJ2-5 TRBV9 TGTGCCAGCAGCGTAGCTGGAACGGCTCTGCAAGAGACCCAGTACTTC CASSVAGTALQETQYF
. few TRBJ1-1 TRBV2 TGTGCCAGCAGAATACCCAGAGTGAGGACGCAAAAAGCGGACACTGAAGCTTTCTTT CASRIPRVRTQKADTEAFF
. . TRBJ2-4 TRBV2 TGTGCCAGCAGAGAATTAGCCAAAAACATTCAGTACTTC CASRELAKNIQYF
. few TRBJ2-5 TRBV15 TGTGCCACCAGCAGCGGCCCGGGGTCCCCGTACTTC CATSSGPGSPYF
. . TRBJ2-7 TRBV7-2 TGTGCCAGCAGCCCCGACAGGTACGACTCCTACGAGCAGTACTTC CASSPDRYDSYEQYF
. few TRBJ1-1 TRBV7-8 TGTGCCAGCAGCTTAGAAATCACGGGCGCTGAAGCTTTCTTT CASSLEITGAEAFF
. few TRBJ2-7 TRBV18 TGTGCCAGCTCGCCCGCTACAGGCCCCTACGAGCAGTACTTC CASSPATGPYEQYF
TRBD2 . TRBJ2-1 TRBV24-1 TGTGCCACCAGTGGGACTAGCGGGAGTGAGAATGAGCAGTTCTTC CATSGTSGSENEQFF
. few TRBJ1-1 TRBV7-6 TGTGCCAGCAGCTTAGCGGAGGGGACGAACACTGAAGCTTTCTTT CASSLAEGTNTEAFF
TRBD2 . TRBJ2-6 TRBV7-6 TGTGCCAGCAGCTTAGCGCGGGGGGCTGGGGCCAACGTCCTGACTTTC CASSLARGAGANVLTF
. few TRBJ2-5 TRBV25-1 TGTGCCAGCAGTGAATTAACAGGGCTGGAGACCCAGTACTTC CASSELTGLETQYF
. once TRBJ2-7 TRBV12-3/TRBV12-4 TGTGCCAGCAGCTCCGCCAGCACGGGACATTGGAGGGTCGAGCAGTACTTC CASSSASTGHWRVEQYF
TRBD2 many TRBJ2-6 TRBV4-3 TGCGCCAGCAGTCAGCAGCGGGGGGCCGGGGCCAACGTCCTGACTTTC CASSQQRGAGANVLTF
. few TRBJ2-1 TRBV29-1 TGCAGCGTTGAGGGGCAGGTGGGCCTCGATGTCAGCTCCTACAATGAGCAGTTCTTC CSVEGQVGLDVSSYNEQFF
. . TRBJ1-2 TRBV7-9 TGTGCCAGCAGCTTACAGGGGAATGCTAACTATGGCTACACCTTC CASSLQGNANYGYTF
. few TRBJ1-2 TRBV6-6 TGTGCCAGCAACAAATCAGGGGTGTCCGCCACATATGGCTACACCTTC CASNKSGVSATYGYTF
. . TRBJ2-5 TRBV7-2 TGTGCCAGCAGCGAATACCCGGCGTACCAAGAGACCCAGTACTTC CASSEYPAYQETQYF
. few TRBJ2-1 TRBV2 TGTGCCAGCAGTGCTCAAGGGAGAGGAGGGGGCAATGAGCAGTTCTTC CASSAQGRGGGNEQFF
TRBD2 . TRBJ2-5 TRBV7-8 TGTGCCAGCACCCCCAGATCCGGGACTAGCGGGGGATCGCAAGAGACCCAGTACTTC CASTPRSGTSGGSQETQYF
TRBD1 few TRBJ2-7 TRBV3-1 TGTGCCAGCAGCCACGAAAACAGGGGTTTGGCCTACGAGCAGTACTTC CASSHENRGLAYEQYF
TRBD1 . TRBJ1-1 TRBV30 TGTGCCTGGAGTGTACTTGGGACAGGGAGCTCGTACACTGAAGCTTTCTTT CAWSVLGTGSSYTEAFF
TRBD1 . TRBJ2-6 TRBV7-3 TGTGCCAGCAGCTTAGGCAGGGGGTTATCTGGGGCCAACGTCCTGACTTTC CASSLGRGLSGANVLTF
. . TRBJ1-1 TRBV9 TGTGCCAGCAGCGTAGGGGAGATAGTGAACACTGAAGCTTTCTTT CASSVGEIVNTEAFF
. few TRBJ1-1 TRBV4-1 TGCGCCAGCAGCCCACCCGGGGGGCCTATGAACACTGAAGCTTTCTTT CASSPPGGPMNTEAFF
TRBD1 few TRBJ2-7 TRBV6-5 TGTGCCAGCAGTTACACGGGGACAGGGACGGGGGAGCAGTACTTC CASSYTGTGTGEQYF
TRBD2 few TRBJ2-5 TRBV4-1 TGCGCCAGCAGCCAGGGGATCGGACGGGAGGCCCAAGAGACCCAGTACTTC CASSQGIGREAQETQYF
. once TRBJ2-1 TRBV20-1 TGCAGTGCTACGGTTTCTGCGAGAGGGGCATACAATGAGCAGTTCTTC CSATVSARGAYNEQFF
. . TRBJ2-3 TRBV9 TGTGCCAGCAGCGTAGCTACAGCCAATACGCAGTATTTT CASSVATANTQYF
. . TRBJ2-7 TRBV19 TGTGCCAGTAGCCCACTAGCACTTAAGGGCGAGCAGTACTTC CASSPLALKGEQYF
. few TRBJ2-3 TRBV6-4 TGTGCCAGCAGTGAGGGGATAGCGTTTCCGACAGATACGCAGTATTTT CASSEGIAFPTDTQYF
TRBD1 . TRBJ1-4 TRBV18 TGTGCCAGCTCACCATTGGGACAGGGATACTCCACTAATGAAAAACTGTTTTTT CASSPLGQGYSTNEKLFF
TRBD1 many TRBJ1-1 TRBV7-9 TGTGCCAGCAGCTCCAGGGGGGACACTGAAGCTTTCTTT CASSSRGDTEAFF
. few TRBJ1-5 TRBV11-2 TGTGCCAGCAGCCCAGGGCAGGGAAGGCACCATCAGCCCCAGCATTTT CASSPGQGRHHQPQHF
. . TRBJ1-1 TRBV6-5 TGTGCCAGCAGTTACGGCGGGGGATCGAACACTGAAGCTTTCTTT CASSYGGGSNTEAFF
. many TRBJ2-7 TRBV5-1 TGCGCCAGCAGCCGGGACCTACTCGAGCAGTACTTC CASSRDLLEQYF
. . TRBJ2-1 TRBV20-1 TGCAGTGCATTCCGGGGCTTCCGGGGTAACGAGTTCTTC CSAFRGFRGNEFF
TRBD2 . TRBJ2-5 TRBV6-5 TGTGCCAGTGCGGGACTAGACCGAGAGACCCAGTACTTC CASAGLDRETQYF
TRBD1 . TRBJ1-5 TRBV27 TGTGCTACAGGGGGCGCTGGCAATCAGCCCCAGCATTTT CATGGAGNQPQHF
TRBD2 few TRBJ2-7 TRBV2 TGTGCCACAAGCGATAGCGGGAGCTCCTACGAGCAGTACTTC CATSDSGSSYEQYF
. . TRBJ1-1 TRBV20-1 TGCAGTGCTAGAGGGCCCGGGGGACACGGGAACACTGAAGCTTTCTTT CSARGPGGHGNTEAFF
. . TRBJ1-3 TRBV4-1 TGCGCCAGCAGCCAAGGCTTCGGGCCTGGAAACACCATATATTTT CASSQGFGPGNTIYF
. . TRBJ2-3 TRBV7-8 TGTGCCAGCAGCTTAGCTTACTTCAGCACAGATACGCAGTATTTT CASSLAYFSTDTQYF
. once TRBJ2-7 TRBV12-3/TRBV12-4 TGTGCCAGCAGTTTACTGGGGGGTCTGCAGTACTTC CASSLLGGLQYF
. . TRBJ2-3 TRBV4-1 TGCGCCAGCAGCCAAGAAGGGTTGGGCACAGATACGCAGTATTTT CASSQEGLGTDTQYF
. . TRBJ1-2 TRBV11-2 TGTGCCAGCAGCTTAGCACAGGGCTACACCTTC CASSLAQGYTF